This T cell receptor beta chain originates from a study of vaccination effects on CD4 cells after COVID-19. Expansion with viral peptide pools was applied to antigen-specific CD4+ T cells by the ViraFEST assay prior to sequencing. The authors isolated CD4+ T cells after around 11 days of culture. It was two doses of either the BNT162b2 or mRNA-1273 vaccine that participants received. Every well housed some 2 million PBMC, which grew in culture alongside 9 to 10 IU/ml IL-2 and roughly 10 ug/ml peptides. Findings and caveats of the study: Cross-reaction with common cold coronaviruses was seen in only 1 of 255 vaccine-induced clones from healthy vaccinees. By a late point after vaccination, infection- and vaccine-induced clones had shrunk markedly through clonal contraction.

Worth noting for this clone: Its specificity is unknown.

The V gene end was trimmed by 3 bases and the J gene end by 8 bases; junction bases not matched to a gene: 10. Germline V gives CDR1 GTSNPN, CDR2 SVGIG (reference sequence). The CDR3 runs 16 residues. The repertoire was sequenced with immunoSEQ multiplex PCR; TCRdb's copy has only in-frame clones and lacks some. This table has approximately 65,000 clones, around 70% appearing once. This clonotype was sampled from a human donor who received a COVID-19 vaccine. This sample comprised CD4+ T cells from PBMCs cultured with HCoV-229E spike peptides, obtained after COVID-19 vaccination. J is TRBJ1-6 and V is TRBV30; 10 nucleotides line up with TRBD1. The CDR3 DNA is TGTGCCTGGAGCGGTCCCCGGGACAGGGGTGATTCACCCCTCCACTTT. Residues: CAWSGPRDRGDSPLHF.